The subject of this entry is one T cell receptor (beta chain). Sequencing used immunoSEQ multiplex PCR; TCRdb keeps in-frame clones, though not all of them. The repertoire holds 270,000 or so clones, with roughly three quarters as singletons. This entry comes from a study of cytotoxic CD8 clonotypes in ibrutinib-treated CLL. J was trimmed by 6 bases and V by 4 bases; bases with no gene match: 5. Per germline, CDR1 SGHTA and CDR2 FQGNSA. The CDR3 covers 15 residues. TCR beta library input comprised around 2 micrograms of genomic DNA from cryopreserved PBMCs. The genes are TRBV7-2 and TRBJ2-3; TRBD2 agrees at 12 bases. Sequenced here: PBMCs, sampled at disease progression, from a patient treated with ibrutinib. The sequence was obtained from a human donor with chronic lymphocytic leukemia. CDR3 region: CASSSTSGSLDTQYF. Here the CDR3 DNA reads TGTGCCAGCAGCTCGACTAGCGGGAGTTTGGATACGCAGTATTTT.